The 4 T cell receptor beta chains below were found in one sample sequenced in a study of blood T cell repertoires in COVID-19 (TCRdb year 2020). Libraries were built with the immunoSEQ multiplex PCR assay. TCRdb stores this immuneACCESS table with in-frame sequences only. Part of the clones is absent; in the studies checked, under half of the shortfall reflects unresolved V genes, and no reason is known for the rest. The sample table shows 190,000 or so clones, and 88% are seen once. The ten largest make up under 4.5% of the sample. Sequenced: peripheral blood. The source of these receptors is a woman in her 30s with acute or convalescent COVID-19.

V is TRBV9 and J is TRBJ1-4; D unclear. Germline assignment: CDR1 SGDLS and CDR2 YYNGEE. The CDR3 length is 11 residues. Trimming left V 5 bases short and J 8 bases short, with 7 bases between. This chain's CDR3 is CASSHGEKLFF. DNA of the CDR3: TGTGCCAGCAGTCACGGGGAAAAACTGTTTTTT.

The chain has TRBV5-8 and TRBJ2-3; D gene uncertain. There are 14 residues in the CDR3. The germline gives CDR1 SGHTS, CDR2 YDEGEE. V was trimmed by 0 bases and J by 0 bases, leaving 5 bases between them. CDR3: CASSLGQSTDTQYF. In DNA form, the CDR3 reads TGTGCCAGCAGCTTGGGACAAAGCACAGATACGCAGTATTTT.

The gene calls are TRBV7-9 and TRBJ2-1, with 7 bases matching TRBD2. Looked up from germline, CDR1 is SEHNR and CDR2 is FQNEAQ (reference sequence). This CDR3 has 12 residues. Trimming took 5 bases from V and 10 from J; bases not matched to a gene: 5. In DNA form, the CDR3 reads TGTGCCAGCAGCGCGGGAGTAAGGGAGCAGTTCTTC. It specifies CASSAGVREQFF.

This sequence joins TRBV4-1 and TRBJ2-1; 7 nucleotides agree with TRBD2. V shed 6 bases, J shed 5 bases, and the junction held 7 bases outside the gene matches. The CDR3 is 14 residues long. From germline, CDR1 is MGHRA and CDR2 YSYEKL. CDR3 protein: CASSQPTSHNEQFF. The CDR3 DNA sequence: TGCGCCAGCAGTCAACCGACTAGCCACAATGAGCAGTTCTTC.